These 10 T cell receptor beta chains originate from one sample sequenced in a study of blood T cell repertoires in COVID-19. The method was immunoSEQ multiplex PCR; TCRdb's version includes in-frame clones alone and lacks a portion of them. The data show 470,000 or so clones, approximately 90% seen once. The sequenced material came from peripheral blood. All receptors come from a woman in her twenties or thirties with acute or convalescent COVID-19.

The V gene is TRBV14, the J gene TRBJ2-1; 8 nucleotides agree with TRBD1. Germline CDR1 SGHDN, CDR2 FVKESK. This CDR3 has 16 residues. The V gene end was trimmed by 6 bases and the J gene end by 4 bases; junction bases not matched to a gene: 11. The CDR3 reads CASSPRAGGLYNEQFF. CDR3 DNA: TGTGCCAGCAGTCCCCGGGCAGGGGGCTTATACAATGAGCAGTTCTTC.

The V call is TRBV4-2, the J call TRBJ2-5; TRBD1 might be the D (5 bases). CDR3 length: 15 residues. V was pared by 0 bases and J by 1 base, with 9 bases between. Germline CDR1 LGHNA, CDR2 YNFKEQ. The CDR3 sequence: CASSQDGAFQETQYF. The DNA for the CDR3 is TGTGCCAGCAGCCAAGATGGGGCGTTCCAAGAGACCCAGTACTTC.

This rearrangement joins TRBV5-4 to TRBJ1-1; the D gene is possibly TRBD1 (6 bases). CDR3 length: 13 residues. V was clipped by 2 bases and J by 5 bases, with 10 bases between them. Germline V gene lookup returns CDR1 SGHNT and CDR2 YYREEE (reference sequence). CDR3 amino acids: CASSFRGGTEAFF. CDR3 DNA sequence: TGTGCCAGCAGCTTCAGGGGTGGGACTGAAGCTTTCTTT.

The J gene is TRBJ1-1, the V gene TRBV28, with 9 bases that match TRBD1. After removal of 6 bases from V and 0 bases from J, the junction contained 11 bases not matched to a gene. This CDR3 is built from 17 residues. CDR1 and CDR2 (germline): MDHEN, SYDVKM. In DNA, the CDR3 is TGTGCCAGCAGAAGGCGGGGACAGGGCGTCATGAACACTGAAGCTTTCTTT. Amino acid sequence: CASRRRGQGVMNTEAFF. The full variable domain, with the rest looked up from reference TRBV28 and TRBJ1-1, is DVKVTQSSRYLVKRTGEKVFLECVQDMDHENMFWYRQDPGLGLRLIYFSYDVKMKEKGDIPEGYSVSREKKERFSLILESASTNQTSMYLCASRRRGQGVMNTEAFFGQGTRLTVV.

This rearrangement joins TRBV6-5 to TRBJ1-1; D gene uncertain. The CDR3 has 13 amino acids. Between the trimmed V and J ends, which lost 5 bases and 5 bases, there was a span of 12 bases. Germline values: CDR1 MNHEY, CDR2 SVGAGI. CDR3 coding DNA: TGTGCCAGCAGTCCCAGAACTACGACTGAAGCTTTCTTT. Protein product: CASSPRTTTEAFF.

This clone was detected only once. The chain uses TRBV19 and TRBJ2-5, with 10 nucleotides matching TRBD1. The V segment lost 6 bases and the J segment 5 bases; nucleotides outside the gene matches: 9. CDR1 and CDR2 (germline): LNHDA, SQIVND (reference sequence). The CDR3 runs to 15 residues. In DNA form, the CDR3 reads TGTGCCAGTAGCCGTGGACAGGGGGTAGGGGAGACCCAGTACTTC. Protein: CASSRGQGVGETQYF.

The chain uses TRBV10-3 and TRBJ1-2; D possibly corresponds to TRBD1 (5 bases). Germline CDR1 is ENHRY and CDR2 is SYGVKD. CDR3 length: 15 amino acids. Trimming took 8 bases from V and 8 from J, leaving 24 bases between them. Here the CDR3 reads CAIGAGNLGFGGYTF. In DNA form, the CDR3 reads TGTGCCATCGGAGCAGGGAATTTGGGATTCGGGGGCTACACCTTC.

This clone was found once. The chain combines TRBV6-6 with TRBJ2-3, with TRBD1 matching 8 bases. The CDR3 spans 14 residues. With V trimmed by 6 bases and J by 5 bases, 7 bases remained unmatched. Germline loops: CDR1 MNHNY, CDR2 SVGAGI (reference sequence). The chain's CDR3 is CASRGQGGEDTQYF. CDR3 sequence (DNA): TGTGCCAGCAGAGGACAGGGTGGGGAAGATACGCAGTATTTT.

This chain joins TRBV6-6 and TRBJ2-3; TRBD2 aligns across 9 bases. The germline V gene has CDR1 MNHNY and CDR2 SVGAGI (reference sequence). The CDR3 runs 17 residues. The V segment lost 5 bases and the J segment 2 bases; nucleotides outside the gene matches: 11. The CDR3 nucleotides read TGTGCCAGCAGTCCCGAGCGTAGCGGGGGTACCACAGATACGCAGTATTTT. This encodes CASSPERSGGTTDTQYF.

Here the CDR3 reads CASSGGKYEQYF. The CDR3 region has the DNA TGTGCCAGCTCGGGGGGGAAATACGAGCAGTACTTC. The chain combines TRBV28 with TRBJ2-7; 8 bases align to TRBD2. Germline V gene data show CDR1 as MDHEN and CDR2 as SYDVKM. V lost 8 bases and J lost 4; bases outside the gene matches: 4. The CDR3 runs 12 residues.